Included here is one TCR beta chain sequence, with context. Its cognate antigen has yet to be identified. Base qualities are not provided; no much larger clone lies one nucleotide away. The sample originates from a study of T cell changes during pregnancy in multiple sclerosis (dated by TCRdb to between 2018 and 2021). Regarding the study in general: The study examined how the T cell repertoire changed over the course of pregnancy in women with multiple sclerosis.

Libraries were built with the immunoSEQ multiplex PCR assay. Imported from immuneACCESS, the table was reduced by TCRdb to in-frame sequences with V and J called. These copies leave out some clones; in studies compared against another copy, an unresolved V gene accounts for under half, and the cause of the remainder is not known. The sample has some 120,000 clones on record, around nine tenths of them singletons. The top ten hold about 1.5% of the sample. The CDR3 starts with the cysteine, ends with the phenylalanine, and has 16 residues. Just CDR3 DNA is preserved here, 48 bases in frame from base 1. Compared with germline, V lacks 5 bases and J lacks 1 base; bases without a gene match: 4. Based on the germline V gene (reference sequence), the CDR1 and CDR2 sequences are LNHDA and SQIVND.

The sequence is built from TRBV19 and TRBJ2-2; TRBD2 aligns with 10 central bases. The sample here was peripheral blood, taken in the third trimester of pregnancy. The origin of this receptor is a female donor with multiple sclerosis, enrolled in a pregnancy study. The DNA sequence is as follows: TGTGCCAGTAGTGCTAGCGGGGGAGAGAACACCGGGGAGCTGTTTTTT. It codes for CASSASGGENTGELFF.